The 16 T cell receptor beta chains given below trace back to one sample, sequenced in a study of cytomegalovirus exposure and HLA in healthy donors. Data came from immunoSEQ multiplex PCR; TCRdb stores just in-frame clones and leaves some out. The table has 110,000 to 150,000 clones, 70% to 90% seen once; the top ten hold less than 3.5%. Sequenced material: PBMCs. These receptors all stem from a man between 18 and 29 years old in good health and CMV-seronegative.

The rearrangement links TRBV2 to TRBJ1-2; D is perhaps TRBD1 (6 bases). The CDR3 spans 16 residues. The V gene lost 1 base and the J gene lost 4 bases, with 16 bases spanning the gap. In germline, CDR1 is SNHLY, CDR2 FYNNEI. CDR3 sequence: CASSEEGGGLLYGYTF. The DNA for the CDR3 is TGTGCCAGCAGTGAAGAGGGCGGGGGCCTCCTCTATGGCTACACCTTC.

The count of this clone is one. The rearrangement joins TRBV11-3 to TRBJ1-1; no reliable D call. The CDR3 consists of 15 residues. The germline V gene has CDR1 SGHNT and CDR2 YENEEA. V was clipped by 5 bases and J by 3 bases, with 16 bases between them. The CDR3 here is CASSLSEGRDTEAFF. CDR3 nucleotide sequence: TGTGCCAGCAGCCTTAGCGAAGGGCGGGACACTGAAGCTTTCTTT. The full variable domain, its missing parts supplied by reference TRBV11-3 and TRBJ1-1, is EAGVVQSPRYKIIEKKQPVAFWCNPISGHNTLYWYLQNLGQGPELLIRYENEEAVDDSQLPKDRFSAERLKGVDSTLKIQPAELGDSAVYLCASSLSEGRDTEAFFGQGTRLTVV.

This chain links TRBV11-2 with TRBJ2-7, with unresolved D. V gave up 6 bases and J gave up 7 bases, with 19 bases separating them. Germline V gene sequence: CDR1 SGHAT, CDR2 FQNNGV. This CDR3 contains 14 residues. CDR3 amino acids: CASRINHGAGEQYF. In nucleotides, the CDR3 is TGTGCCAGCAGGATTAACCACGGTGCCGGGGAGCAGTACTTC.

The chain combines TRBV11-2 with TRBJ2-7, with 7 bases lining up with TRBD1. Germline V lookup: CDR1 SGHAT, CDR2 FQNNGV. This CDR3 contains 14 residues. Trimming cost V 5 bases and J 2 bases; bases outside gene matches: 6. In DNA form, the CDR3 reads TGTGCCAGCAGCACATGGGACAGCCCCTACGAGCAGTACTTC. Protein sequence: CASSTWDSPYEQYF.

As to this clone: A read error may explain this, as a much larger clone is one base away. The gene calls are TRBV5-8 and TRBJ1-2, with TRBD1 identical over 8 bases. Germline CDR1 is SGHTS and CDR2 is YDEGEE. The CDR3 is 13 amino acids. V trimming: 4 bases; J trimming: 2 bases; junction bases outside the gene matches: 1. The CDR3 nucleotides are TGTGCCAGCAGCCGGACAGGGAACTATGGCTACACCTTC. Translating it yields CASSRTGNYGYTF.

In its sample, this clone was seen a few times. The chain has TRBV7-2 and TRBJ2-5; TRBD1 agrees at 11 bases. Looked up from germline, CDR1 is SGHTA and CDR2 is FQGNSA. There are 17 residues in the CDR3. Trimming at V came to 3 bases and at J to 5 bases, leaving 11 bases not matched to a gene. The CDR3 DNA is TGTGCCAGCAGCTTTATTACCGGGACAGGGGGGCGCGAGACCCAGTACTTC. Translating it yields CASSFITGTGGRETQYF.

The chain carries TRBV7-6 and TRBJ2-5, with no clear D. The germline CDR1 and CDR2 sequences are SGHVS and FNYEAQ. V lost 3 bases to trimming and J lost 3 bases, with 8 bases between them. The CDR3 has 13 amino acids. CDR3 amino acids: CASSFATEETQYF. In DNA, the CDR3 is TGTGCCAGCAGCTTTGCAACAGAAGAGACCCAGTACTTC.

This clone appeared a single time. This chain uses TRBV5-1 with TRBJ2-1; 9 bases agree with TRBD1. There are 16 residues in the CDR3. The J segment lost 7 bases and the V segment lost 4 bases, leaving 12 bases of the junction unmatched. CDR1 is SGHRS, CDR2 YFSETQ, per germline. CDR3 nucleotide sequence: TGCGCCAGCAGCATACCTACCGGGACAGGGTTAAATGAGCAGTTCTTC. Protein: CASSIPTGTGLNEQFF.

This clone was detected a few times. The chain combines TRBV7-2 with TRBJ1-5; 8 positions agree with TRBD1. The CDR3 contains 14 residues. Per the germline V gene, CDR1 is SGHTA and CDR2 is FQGNSA. With 1 base clipped from V and 6 bases from J, the junction kept 2 bases outside the gene matches. CDR3 DNA: TGTGCCAGCAGCTTAGAACAGGGGGGTCAGCCCCAGCATTTT. Translation gives CASSLEQGGQPQHF.

V usage is TRBV27 and J usage is TRBJ1-2; TRBD1 agrees at 8 bases. Germline V gene data show CDR1 as MNHEY and CDR2 as SMNVEV (reference sequence). This CDR3 region has 16 residues. V lost 3 bases and J lost 0; bases outside the gene matches: 6. For the CDR3, the DNA is TGTGCCAGCAGTTTGGGCAGGGGGCAGTCTAACTATGGCTACACCTTC. As protein: CASSLGRGQSNYGYTF.

In this sample, this clone turned up a few times. The chain has TRBV19 and TRBJ1-5, with TRBD1 matching 7 bases. The CDR3 is made up of 14 amino acids. V gave up 6 bases and J gave up 7 bases; unmatched junction bases: 9. CDR1 is LNHDA, CDR2 SQIVND, per germline (reference sequence). The CDR3 spells CASSPDRAFQPQHF. The CDR3, as DNA: TGTGCCAGTAGCCCCGACAGGGCGTTCCAGCCCCAGCATTTT.

The V and J genes are TRBV13 and TRBJ2-1, with 15 bases matching TRBD2. Per germline, CDR1 PRHDT and CDR2 FYEKMQ (reference sequence). V shed 4 bases, J shed 8 bases, and the junction held 12 bases outside the gene matches. The CDR3 loop spans 18 amino acids. Here the CDR3 reads CASSSSRTSGRASHEQFF. The CDR3, as DNA: TGTGCCAGCAGCTCATCGAGGACTAGCGGGAGGGCCTCCCATGAGCAGTTCTTC.

The chain links TRBV19 to TRBJ1-2, with 7 nucleotides matching TRBD1. Germline CDR1 LNHDA, CDR2 SQIVND (reference sequence). J lost 5 bases, V lost 3 bases, and 6 bases had no gene match. The CDR3 is 14 residues long. CDR3 residues: CASSIIPGGYGYTF. The CDR3 DNA is TGTGCCAGTAGTATCATCCCAGGGGGATATGGCTACACCTTC.

This clone was observed a few times. In the same sample, other DNA sequences code for this CDR3. The genes are TRBV20-1 and TRBJ2-7, with D unresolved. The CDR3 extends over 11 amino acids. CDR1 is DFQATT, CDR2 SNEGSKA, per germline (reference sequence). The ends were cut back, 3 bases at V and 2 bases at J, with 5 bases in the middle. CDR3 coding DNA: TGCAGTGCTAGCAGCGCCTACGAGCAGTACTTC. Translated, it gives CSASSAYEQYF.

The chain joins TRBV15 to TRBJ2-3; 7 nucleotides line up with TRBD2. Germline V gene lookup returns CDR1 LNHNV and CDR2 YYDKDF (reference sequence). The V segment lost 3 bases and the J segment 1 base; nucleotides outside the gene matches: 13. CDR3 length: 18 residues. The CDR3 reads CATSSQAQYGGGTDTQYF. The CDR3 region has the DNA TGTGCCACCAGCAGCCAAGCCCAATATGGGGGGGGCACAGATACGCAGTATTTT. The variable domain in full, with the rest retrieved from reference TRBV15 and TRBJ2-3, is DAMVIQNPRYQVTQFGKPVTLSCSQTLNHNVMYWYQQKSSQAPKLLFHYYDKDFNNEADTPDNFQSRRPNTSFCFLDIRSPGLGDTAMYLCATSSQAQYGGGTDTQYFGPGTRLTVL.

V and J are TRBV2 and TRBJ1-5; 10 nucleotides line up with TRBD1. CDR1 is SNHLY, CDR2 FYNNEI, per germline. The V and J ends lost 10 bases and 5 bases, in that order; junction bases with no gene match: 2. This CDR3 region has 12 residues. The CDR3 sequence: CATGTGDQPQHF. CDR3 coding DNA: TGTGCCACCGGGACAGGGGATCAGCCCCAGCATTTT.